This TCR beta chain was captured in a study of shared clonotypes between healthy human individuals. J gave up 4 bases and V 4 bases, and 10 bases lay outside the gene matches. From germline, CDR1 is SGDLS and CDR2 YYNGEE. This CDR3 has 15 amino acids. General study findings and limits: Specimens sampled were limited to blood, with tissue repertoires likely differing. Despite large depth, sorted-subset datasets appeared incompletely sequenced.

Per the authors' pipeline: ImmunoSEQ output lacked quality scores and full-length reads, limiting matched filtering. Libraries were prepared by immunoSEQ multiplex PCR; TCRdb keeps only in-frame clonotypes and omits some of them. From that table come the V and J calls and clone size; the DNA was used to work out D and trimming. The repertoire holds hundreds of thousands of clones, roughly 70% seen once, with approximately 1.7% in the top ten. For this clone: Its antigen is still unknown.

Naive CD4+ cells were CD45RA-selected; the remaining cells were memory. The chain has TRBV9 and TRBJ2-7; 8 bases fit TRBD2. The TCR sequence derives from a woman in her thirties in good health. The sample was memory CD4+ T cells sorted from blood. Subset: CD45RA-negative fraction. CDR3 in amino acids: CASSTRAGTRYEQYF. CDR3 sequence (DNA): TGTGCCAGCAGCACTAGGGCCGGGACTAGGTACGAGCAGTACTTC. The whole variable domain, remainder taken from reference TRBV9 and TRBJ2-7, is DSGVTQTPKHLITATGQRVTLRCSPRSGDLSVYWYQQSLDQGLQFLIQYYNGEERAKGNILERFSAQQFPDLHSELNLSSLELGDSALYFCASSTRAGTRYEQYFGPGTRLTVT.